A selection of T cell receptor beta chains follows, all from one sample in a study of human T cells and chemical hapten exposure. TCRdb redid the calling of the RACE reads with MiXCR, one entry per CDR3 protein. Found here are tens of thousands of distinct CDR3 sequences, approximately 12% of them singletons; the top ten hold 1.5% to 2%. The starting material was whole blood, obtained in connection with sensitization to the hapten diphenylcyclopropenone (DPC). The receptors originated from a woman aged 40 to 50 with alopecia areata. Some clones in this sample may be carry-over from other donors' samples. Both conserved end residues are part of each CDR3. Fields, in order: D gene, V gene, clone size, J gene, CDR3 protein, CDR3 DNA. D genes are given only for firm matches. The size entry is marked missing in some rows and otherwise reads once, few, many or a size class.

>NA|TRBV20-1|NA|TRBJ2-7
CSALREEEVTSRGEQYF
TGCAGTGCTCTCCGCGAGGAGGAGGTCACTAGTCGCGGAGAGCAGTACTTC
>NA|TRBV28|NA|TRBJ2-7
CASSLDGIYEQYF
TGTGCCAGCAGTTTGGACGGGATTTACGAGCAGTACTTC
>TRBD2|TRBV5-1|many|TRBJ2-1
CASSPGLAAYNEQFF
TGCGCCAGCAGCCCGGGACTAGCAGCTTACAATGAGCAGTTCTTC
>NA|TRBV28|medium-sized|TRBJ2-1
CASSPYNEQFF
TGTGCCAGCAGCCCTTACAATGAGCAGTTCTTC
>NA|TRBV9|many|TRBJ2-3
CASSARGDPSTDTQYF
TGTGCCAGCAGCGCAAGGGGAGACCCGAGCACAGATACGCAGTATTTT
>NA|TRBV18|many|TRBJ1-2
CASSNGGKDDGYTF
TGTGCCAGCTCAAACGGAGGAAAGGATGATGGCTACACCTTC
>NA|TRBV6-6|NA|TRBJ2-1
CASSGAVHEQFF
TGTGCCAGCAGTGGGGCGGTCCATGAGCAGTTCTTC
>NA|TRBV7-8|many|TRBJ2-1
CASSLPPGSYNEQFF
TGTGCCAGCAGCCTACCCCCGGGTTCCTACAATGAGCAGTTCTTC
>NA|TRBV28|NA|TRBJ1-6
CASSLGTGNSPLHF
TGTGCCAGCAGTTTGGGTACCGGTAATTCACCCCTCCACTTT
>NA|TRBV30|many|TRBJ1-1
CAWKRGTTEAFF
TGTGCCTGGAAGCGGGGCACCACTGAAGCTTTCTTT
>TRBD1|TRBV7-9|many|TRBJ2-7
CASSSGTGDYEQYF
TGTGCCAGCAGCTCCGGGACAGGGGACTACGAGCAGTACTTC
>NA|TRBV11-2|many|TRBJ2-3
CASSSDSPTDTQYF
TGTGCCAGCAGCTCGGACAGCCCCACAGATACGCAGTATTTT
>NA|TRBV2|few|TRBJ2-1
CASTRTLTPTQFF
TGTGCCAGCACCCGAACCTTAACTCCTACCCAGTTCTTC
>NA|TRBV11-2|NA|TRBJ1-1
CASSRTLETEAFF
TGTGCCAGCAGCCGCACCCTCGAAACGGAGGCTTTCTTT
>TRBD1|TRBV7-9|few|TRBJ1-4
CASSGNPGTGDEKLFF
TGTGCCAGCAGCGGCAACCCCGGGACAGGGGATGAAAAACTGTTTTTT
>NA|TRBV18|few|TRBJ1-5
CASSPLSGADQPQHF
TGTGCCAGCTCACCATTGTCCGGGGCAGATCAGCCCCAGCATTTT
>NA|TRBV7-9|NA|TRBJ1-1
CASSFGRPADTEAFF
TGTGCCAGCAGCTTCGGGAGACCCGCGGACACTGAAGCTTTCTTT
>NA|TRBV15|few|TRBJ2-7
CATSRDTVLAPGGYEQYF
TGTGCCACCAGCAGAGATACGGTCCTAGCGCCCGGTGGCTACGAGCAGTACTTC
>NA|TRBV7-9|NA|TRBJ1-2
CASSLARQGYTF
TGTGCCAGCAGCTTAGCAAGACAGGGCTACACCTTC
>TRBD1|TRBV18|many|TRBJ1-5
CASSPQETGDNQPQHF
TGTGCCAGCTCACCACAGGAGACAGGGGATAATCAGCCCCAGCATTTT
>NA|TRBV7-2|many|TRBJ2-1
CASSQVGSSYNEQFF
TGTGCCAGCAGCCAGGTCGGGAGCTCCTACAATGAGCAGTTCTTC
>TRBD1|TRBV4-1|NA|TRBJ2-7
CASSQGQGADREQYF
TGCGCCAGCAGCCAGGGACAGGGGGCGGATCGCGAGCAGTACTTC
>TRBD2|TRBV3-1|NA|TRBJ2-1
CASSLAGENNEQFF
TGTGCCAGCAGTTTAGCGGGAGAAAACAATGAGCAGTTCTTC
>TRBD2|TRBV15|many|TRBJ2-1
CATSRDSGLAGGSPFF
TGTGCCACCAGCAGAGATAGCGGACTAGCGGGGGGTAGTCCGTTCTTC
>NA|TRBV5-1|many|TRBJ2-5
CASSLKETQYF
TGCGCCAGCAGCTTAAAAGAGACCCAGTACTTC
>TRBD1|TRBV5-1|medium-sized|TRBJ2-2
CASSLGTGNTGELFF
TGCGCCAGCAGCTTGGGGACAGGAAACACCGGGGAGCTGTTTTTT
>NA|TRBV29-1|many|TRBJ2-2
CSVAYGGYTGELFF
TGCAGCGTTGCGTATGGCGGGTACACCGGGGAGCTGTTTTTT
>NA|TRBV21-1|NA|TRBJ2-1
CASIITNDEQFF
TGTGCCAGCATCATAACAAACGATGAGCAGTTCTTC
>NA|TRBV7-6|many|TRBJ2-1
CASSHNTNNEQFF
TGTGCCAGCAGCCACAACACCAACAATGAGCAGTTCTTC
>TRBD2|TRBV10-2|many|TRBJ2-3
CASSEMAGAFADTQYF
TGCGCCAGCAGTGAGATGGCGGGAGCGTTCGCAGATACGCAGTATTTT
>TRBD1|TRBV5-1|many|TRBJ2-7
CASSTSPGQGARIVDF
TGCGCCAGCAGCACGAGCCCGGGACAGGGGGCGCGAATTGTAGACTTC
>NA|TRBV7-9|NA|TRBJ1-1
CASSSTTVLNTEAFF
TGTGCCAGCAGCTCTACTACAGTGCTCAACACTGAAGCTTTCTTT
>TRBD2|TRBV5-1|many|TRBJ2-7
CASSRGSKGEQYF
TGCGCCAGCAGCCGCGGGAGTAAGGGCGAGCAGTACTTC
>TRBD1|TRBV9|NA|TRBJ1-1
CASSEGQMNTEAFF
TGTGCCAGCAGCGAGGGACAGATGAACACTGAAGCTTTCTTT
>NA|TRBV5-4|many|TRBJ2-1
CASSLEDYNEQFF
TGTGCCAGCAGCTTGGAAGATTACAATGAGCAGTTCTTC
>NA|TRBV6-2/TRBV6-3|many|TRBJ1-5
CASTDRTAFNQPQHF
TGTGCCAGCACCGACAGGACAGCCTTCAATCAGCCCCAGCATTTT
>NA|TRBV6-6|many|TRBJ1-6
CASSYTGQEDSPLHF
TGTGCCAGCAGTTACACTGGCCAGGAGGACTCACCCCTCCACTTT
>NA|TRBV29-1|few|TRBJ1-2
CSAPSGVGGYTF
TGCAGCGCACCCTCCGGGGTGGGTGGCTACACCTTC
>TRBD1|TRBV29-1|few|TRBJ1-1
CSVRQGLDTEAFF
TGCAGCGTTAGACAGGGCTTGGACACTGAAGCTTTCTTT
>NA|TRBV20-1|few|TRBJ2-6
CSASRRGANVLTF
TGCAGTGCTAGTAGGCGTGGGGCCAACGTCCTGACTTTC
>NA|TRBV10-1|many|TRBJ2-1
CASSESRGEFHNEQFF
TGCGCCAGCAGTGAGTCCAGAGGTGAATTCCACAATGAGCAGTTCTTC
>NA|TRBV10-3|few|TRBJ1-2
CAISPENRVEETF
TGTGCCATCAGCCCGGAAAATCGCGTAGAAGAAACCTTC
>TRBD1|TRBV18|few|TRBJ2-5
CASSPPRGQGDLTQYF
TGTGCCAGCTCACCACCGCGGGGACAGGGGGATCTAACCCAGTACTTC
>TRBD2|TRBV2|many|TRBJ2-3
CASSGAGATDTQYF
TGTGCCAGCTCGGGAGCGGGGGCCACAGATACGCAGTATTTT